Here is one T cell receptor (beta chain) with its context. What it recognizes is unknown. The data stem from a study of vaccination and CD4 T cells after COVID-19. The study sequenced cultured CD4+ T cell DNA using the Oncomine TCR Beta short-read assay. After culture, CD4+ T cells served as the source for genomic DNA extraction. TCRdb fed the PCR reads into MiXCR, producing one record per CDR3 protein. The data show approximately 24,000 distinct CDR3 sequences, with about 40% seen just once and approximately 4% held by the top ten. The time point was: late sampling 161 to 241 days after vaccination in three convalescent patients. Treatment here: approximately 10-day PBMC culture with coronavirus spike peptide pools or control peptides (ViraFEST assay). The CDR3 spans 14 residues. The V gene lost 7 bases and the J gene lost 9 bases, with 19 bases spanning the gap. Germline CDR1 reads MNHNS; CDR2 reads SASEGT.

The origin of this receptor is a human donor who had recovered from COVID-19. The sample consisted of CD4+ T cells from blood, cultured in vitro, taken about 7 months after SARS-CoV-2 vaccination. The chain recombines TRBV6-1 with TRBJ2-1, with D possibly matching TRBD1 (6 bases). CDR3 bases: TGTGCCAGCACCATGGGGGCTAGCCTTAGTGAGCAGTTCTTC. Encoded protein: CASTMGASLSEQFF.